Shown below are 21 T cell receptor beta chains from a single sample sequenced in a study of T-cell memory formation after mild COVID-19. TCRdb reanalysed the 5' RACE reads using MiXCR and keeps one entry per CDR3 protein. This sample carries 350,000 or so distinct CDR3 sequences, roughly 13% of them seen once, and the ten largest clones take roughly 23%. What was sequenced was PBMCs or a T cell subset sorted from them (not recorded which). Receptor source: a man aged 18 to 29 who had mild COVID-19 (a few samples of this study predate the infection). Cell type and time point are not known.

The chain employs TRBV28 and TRBJ2-7; D gene uncertain. V shed 5 bases and J shed 7 bases, with 12 bases lying between them. This CDR3 comprises 12 residues. Germline CDR1 and CDR2: MDHEN and SYDVKM. CDR3 coding DNA: TGTGCCAGCAGTACTCCCCAGGTTGAGCAGTACGTC. This translates into CASSTPQVEQYV.

This clonotype was observed a few times. The V call is TRBV9, the J call TRBJ2-2; tentative D call: TRBD2 (5 bases). V shed 1 base and J shed 5 bases, with 6 bases lying between them. From germline, CDR1 is SGDLS and CDR2 YYNGEE. CDR3 length: 13 amino acids. CDR3 nucleotide sequence: TGTGCCAGCAGCGTACGGGGAACCGGGGAGCTGTTTTTT. It codes for CASSVRGTGELFF.

J is TRBJ1-1 and V is TRBV4-1; 7 positions match TRBD1. V was clipped by 2 bases and J by 1 base; unmatched bases: 1. Germline V lookup: CDR1 MGHRA, CDR2 YSYEKL. This CDR3 region has 14 residues. CDR3 nucleotide sequence: TGCGCCAGCAGCCAATGGGACAGGAACACTGAAGCTTTCTTT. Protein: CASSQWDRNTEAFF.

The rearrangement uses TRBV4-1 and TRBJ1-6, with no clear D. Trimming removed 3 bases at V and 9 bases at J, with 9 bases between. Germline V gene sequence: CDR1 MGHRA, CDR2 YSYEKL. CDR3 length: 13 residues. Here the CDR3 reads CASSQGYGSPLHF. The CDR3 nucleotides read TGCGCCAGCAGCCAGGGGTACGGTTCACCCCTCCACTTT.

This clonotype was seen a handful of times. The chain recombines TRBV14 with TRBJ2-5; the D gene is possibly TRBD1 (6 bases). Germline CDR1 and CDR2: SGHDN and FVKESK. V gave up 4 bases and J gave up 1 base, with 22 bases separating them. The CDR3 totals 18 residues. CDR3 coding DNA: TGTGCCAGCAGCCCAGCTTCTTTTCGAGGGGGATTCCAAGAGACCCAGTACTTC. Translated: CASSPASFRGGFQETQYF.

The chain has TRBV20-1 and TRBJ2-3, with D tentatively TRBD2 (7 bases). V gave up 6 bases and J gave up 5 bases, with 15 bases separating them. Germline loops: CDR1 DFQATT, CDR2 SNEGSKA (reference sequence). The CDR3 is 13 amino acids. The DNA for the CDR3 is TGCAGTGCCCCTGAGGGGGGGGGAGATACGCAGTATTTT. Protein: CSAPEGGGDTQYF.

This clonotype was counted between two and nine times. This chain's CDR3 is CASSPSPPGNTGELFF. CDR3 nucleotide sequence: TGTGCCAGCAGCCCCAGCCCCCCGGGGAACACCGGGGAGCTGTTTTTT. This chain connects TRBV7-2 to TRBJ2-2, with D unclear. Between the trimmed V and J ends, which lost 5 bases and 1 base, there was a span of 14 bases. The CDR3 has 16 amino acids. Germline V gene data show CDR1 as SGHTA and CDR2 as FQGNSA.

This clonotype was counted between two and nine times. V and J are TRBV5-4 and TRBJ2-2; perhaps D is TRBD1 or TRBD2 (6 bases each). Trimming shortened V by 0 bases and J by 4 bases, and 10 bases separated the two germline ends. Per germline, CDR1 SGHNT and CDR2 YYREEE (reference sequence). The CDR3 runs to 15 residues. CDR3 DNA sequence: TGTGCCAGCAGCTTGGTGGGGGGCACCACCGGGGAGCTGTTTTTT. This gives the protein CASSLVGGTTGELFF.

The sample holds many counts of this clonotype. The chain joins TRBV7-2 to TRBJ2-3; D gene unclear. V was clipped by 1 base and J by 1 base, with 3 bases between them. CDR1 and CDR2 (germline): SGHTA, FQGNSA. The CDR3 extends over 13 amino acids. CDR3: CASSLVGTDTQYF. The CDR3 nucleotides read TGTGCCAGCAGCTTAGTCGGCACAGATACGCAGTATTTT.

The chain is built from TRBV5-1 and TRBJ1-6; D is unclear. The CDR3 length is 15 residues. The V end was cut by 4 bases, the J end by 5 bases, with 13 bases between. Germline V CDR1 and CDR2: SGHRS, YFSETQ. The CDR3 nucleotides are TGCGCCAGCAGCCCGCGCCGAGCTGATAATTCACCCCTCCACTTT. Encoded protein: CASSPRRADNSPLHF.

This clonotype was found a few times. The V call is TRBV4-2, the J call TRBJ2-1, with D perhaps given as TRBD1 or TRBD2 (5 bases each). The CDR3 loop spans 15 amino acids. Germline V CDR1 and CDR2: LGHNA, YNFKEQ. Trimming removed 3 bases from V and 1 base from J, with 10 bases in between. The CDR3 DNA sequence: TGTGCCAGCAGCCAGGAAGAGGGGTCCTACAATGAGCAGTTCTTC. It codes for CASSQEEGSYNEQFF.

The V gene is TRBV6-2 or TRBV6-3, the J gene TRBJ2-5, with 8 bases identical to TRBD2. V lost 7 bases, J lost 4 bases, and 11 bases stayed unmatched. The length of the CDR3 is 15 residues. Germline V gene sequence: CDR1 MNHEY, CDR2 SVGEGT. This CDR3 reads CASNQPGLGVETQYF. The CDR3 coding sequence is TGTGCCAGCAACCAGCCGGGACTAGGGGTAGAGACCCAGTACTTC.

Ten or more counts support this clonotype. The chain employs TRBV11-2 and TRBJ2-5; 9 bases match TRBD2. The CDR3 has 16 residues. J was trimmed by 5 bases and V by 5 bases; bases with no gene match: 12. Germline V gene sequence: CDR1 SGHAT, CDR2 FQNNGV. The CDR3 sequence is CASSHGRRGGSETQYF. CDR3 bases: TGTGCCAGCAGCCATGGCCGGCGGGGGGGATCGGAGACCCAGTACTTC.

This chain uses TRBV6-4 with TRBJ2-7; 8 nucleotides align to TRBD1. Germline V gene data show CDR1 as MRHNA and CDR2 as SNTAGT. This CDR3 contains 14 residues. J lost 2 bases, V lost 4 bases, and 4 bases had no gene match. CDR3: CASSGTGIAYEQYF. As DNA, the CDR3 is TGTGCCAGCAGTGGGACAGGGATCGCCTACGAGCAGTACTTC.

This clonotype was observed a few times. This chain links TRBV6-2 or TRBV6-3 with TRBJ2-7, with 7 bases lining up with TRBD1. The CDR3 runs to 14 residues. V lost 6 bases and J lost 6; bases outside the gene matches: 11. Per germline, CDR1 MNHEY and CDR2 SVGEGT. CDR3 protein: CASRDRQGWGEQYV. CDR3 in DNA: TGTGCCAGCAGAGACCGACAGGGTTGGGGCGAGCAGTACGTC.

This clonotype was recorded at least ten times. The genes are TRBV6-2 or TRBV6-3 and TRBJ2-1; 8 bases agree with TRBD1. With V trimmed by 5 bases and J by 8 bases, 5 bases remained unmatched. The CDR3 runs to 13 residues. Per germline, CDR1 MNHEY and CDR2 SVGEGT. The CDR3 spells CASSPRQGHEQFF. CDR3 sequence (DNA): TGTGCCAGCAGTCCCCGACAGGGGCATGAGCAGTTCTTC.

The chain uses TRBV7-8 and TRBJ1-2; D is perhaps TRBD1 (6 bases). Germline CDR1 and CDR2: SGHVS and FQNEAQ. V was trimmed by 2 bases and J by 0 bases, leaving 13 bases between them. This CDR3 region has 16 residues. This CDR3 reads CASSLTQGPANYGYTF. The CDR3, as DNA: TGTGCCAGCAGCTTAACCCAGGGGCCAGCTAACTATGGCTACACCTTC. The full variable domain, its missing parts supplied by reference TRBV7-8 and TRBJ1-2, is GAGVSQSPRYKVAKRGQDVALRCDPISGHVSLFWYQQALGQGPEFLTYFQNEAQLDKSGLPSDRFFAERPEGSVSTLKIQRTQQEDSAVYLCASSLTQGPANYGYTFGSGTRLTVV.

This clonotype was found a few times. The chain links TRBV2 to TRBJ2-3, with D unclear. Trimming pared 1 base from V and 3 bases from J, leaving 2 bases between. The CDR3 totals 12 residues. CDR1 SNHLY and CDR2 FYNNEI come from the germline V gene. CDR3 sequence (DNA): TGTGCCAGCAGTGAAGTGACAGATACGCAGTATTTT. It codes for CASSEVTDTQYF.

The gene calls are TRBV7-9 and TRBJ2-1, with D uncertain. The CDR3 is made up of 15 amino acids. Germline V gene lookup returns CDR1 SEHNR and CDR2 FQNEAQ (reference sequence). Trimming left V 0 bases short and J 9 bases short, with 15 bases between. CDR3 amino acids: CASSLATGYVAEQFF. CDR3 nucleotide sequence: TGTGCCAGCAGCTTAGCGACCGGTTACGTCGCTGAGCAGTTCTTC.

V gene TRBV29-1 combines with J gene TRBJ1-2, with TRBD1 identical over 7 bases. This CDR3 spans 14 amino acids. V trimming: 6 bases; J trimming: 5 bases; junction bases outside the gene matches: 12. Looked up from germline, CDR1 is SQVTM and CDR2 is ANQGSEA. The DNA for the CDR3 is TGCAGCGTCCCCAGGGGGGGGGCTATATATGGCTACACCTTC. Protein product: CSVPRGGAIYGYTF.

This clonotype was observed a few times. This sequence joins TRBV11-3 and TRBJ2-5; D possibly uses TRBD1 or TRBD2 (5 bases each). V dropped 2 bases and J dropped 4 bases, with 11 bases sitting between them. The CDR3 has 14 residues. Germline V gene lookup returns CDR1 SGHNT and CDR2 YENEEA. This CDR3 is CASSLPGPAETQYF. CDR3 coding DNA: TGTGCCAGCAGCTTACCGGGGCCCGCAGAGACCCAGTACTTC.